These 25 T cell receptor beta chains originate from one sample sequenced in a study of shared T cell receptors in the human thymus (dated by TCRdb to the early 2020s). The library was prepared using the immunoSEQ multiplex PCR assay. The table comes from immuneACCESS by way of TCRdb, which keeps in-frame sequences with V and J called. Part of the clones is missing from these tables; in studies checked, under half for an unresolved V gene and the rest for unknown reasons. Across this sample there are 600,000 to 900,000 clones, with roughly 88% seen only once. 0.0095% to 0.011% of the sample lies in the top ten. The sample also formed part of further work on human thymus T cells.

Sequencing input: thymocytes. These receptors were collected from a girl less than two years old with a congenital heart defect. Donor details come from another sample of the same person, matched by shared clones.

The J gene is TRBJ2-5, the V gene TRBV11-2; 7 bases are a match to TRBD2. In germline, CDR1 is SGHAT, CDR2 FQNNGV. The ends lost 5 bases at V and 5 bases at J; junction bases unmatched: 11. The CDR3 is 15 residues long. CDR3 bases: TGTGCCAGCAGCCCCGAACTCCGGCGGGGGGAGACCCAGTACTTC. Amino acid sequence: CASSPELRRGETQYF.

The V call is TRBV6-1, the J call TRBJ2-7; perhaps TRBD2 as D (7 bases). Germline assignment: CDR1 MNHNS and CDR2 SASEGT. Trimming pared 4 bases from V and 4 bases from J, leaving 14 bases between. There are 14 residues in the CDR3. The CDR3 protein is CASSVAGAQYEQYF. Here the CDR3 DNA reads TGTGCCAGCAGTGTGGCGGGGGCCCAATACGAGCAGTACTTC.

This rearrangement joins TRBV18 to TRBJ1-1, with D maybe TRBD1 (5 bases). Germline V gene data show CDR1 as KGHSH and CDR2 as LQKENI. The V end lost 4 bases, the J end lost 7 bases, and 13 bases lay between the germline ends. The CDR3 has 13 amino acids. For the CDR3, the DNA is TGTGCCAGCTCACGGGCGGGGCCGAGTGAAGCTTTCTTT. It is translated as CASSRAGPSEAFF.

The chain recombines TRBV6-5 with TRBJ2-1; D is possibly TRBD1 (6 bases). Germline CDR1 and CDR2: MNHEY and SVGAGI. The CDR3 spans 13 residues. V shed 3 bases and J shed 8 bases, with 11 bases lying between them. DNA of the CDR3: TGTGCCAGCAGTTATTCCTGGACAGATGAGCAGTTCTTC. The encoded protein is CASSYSWTDEQFF.

This rearrangement joins TRBV14 to TRBJ2-1; 8 bases line up with TRBD1. V lost 2 bases, J lost 0 bases, and 6 bases stayed unmatched. Germline lookup yields CDR1 SGHDN and CDR2 FVKESK. The CDR3 is 17 amino acids. Here the CDR3 reads CASSQIPTGGSYNEQFF. The CDR3 DNA sequence: TGTGCCAGCAGCCAAATCCCTACAGGGGGCTCCTACAATGAGCAGTTCTTC.

This clone was seen more than once but under ten times. The chain carries TRBV4-2 and TRBJ1-4, with TRBD1 identical over 7 bases. After removal of 5 bases from V and 6 bases from J, the junction contained 6 bases not matched to a gene. The CDR3 spans 14 residues. The germline gives CDR1 LGHNA, CDR2 YNFKEQ. The CDR3 bases are TGTGCCAGCAGCTTGGAGGGGGCGGATGAAAAACTGTTTTTT. This encodes CASSLEGADEKLFF.

The chain has TRBV18 and TRBJ2-5, with D perhaps TRBD1 (6 bases). The V gene's germline CDR1 is KGHSH and CDR2 LQKENI. This CDR3 spans 15 amino acids. Trimming left V 5 bases short and J 3 bases short, with 16 bases between. Here the CDR3 reads CASSTHRTAKETQYF. The CDR3 DNA is TGTGCCAGCTCAACCCATAGGACAGCTAAAGAGACCCAGTACTTC.

The chain employs TRBV4-2 and TRBJ2-7; 7 nucleotides line up with TRBD1. The ends lost 4 bases at V and 5 bases at J; junction bases unmatched: 11. Germline CDR1 and CDR2: LGHNA and YNFKEQ. This CDR3 comprises 15 residues. CDR3 residues: CASSPGGQVHNEQYF. Written as DNA, the CDR3 is TGTGCCAGCAGCCCAGGTGGACAGGTCCATAACGAGCAGTACTTC.

This chain connects TRBV7-4 to TRBJ1-1, with 7 bases identical to TRBD1. The length of the CDR3 is 15 residues. CDR1 is SGHVT, CDR2 SQSDAQ, per germline. The ends lost 3 bases at V and 5 bases at J; junction bases unmatched: 9. The CDR3 nucleotides read TGTGCCAGCAGCTTCGTCGACAGGGTGGGGACTGAAGCTTTCTTT. Translated, it gives CASSFVDRVGTEAFF.

As DNA, the CDR3 is TGTGCCAGCACCCCCTCTCGAGAGACCCAGTACTTC. This translates into CASTPSRETQYF. V usage is TRBV6-1 and J usage is TRBJ2-5; D remains unclear. The CDR3 loop spans 12 amino acids. Trimming shortened V by 7 bases and J by 4 bases, and 10 bases separated the two germline ends. The germline gives CDR1 MNHNS, CDR2 SASEGT.

A note on this clone: Other nucleotide sequences in the sample specify the same CDR3. The chain carries TRBV6-5 and TRBJ1-3; 7 bases fit TRBD1. Per germline, CDR1 MNHEY and CDR2 SVGAGI. The CDR3 sequence is 15 residues long. V trimming: 6 bases; J trimming: 3 bases; junction bases outside the gene matches: 8. CDR3 sequence reads: CASSYGTEDGNTIYF. The CDR3 bases are TGTGCCAGCAGCTACGGGACAGAAGATGGAAACACCATATATTTT.

The rearrangement links TRBV7-6 to TRBJ2-7, with TRBD1 identical over 8 bases. V dropped 5 bases and J dropped 9; count of bases not matched to a gene: 9. From germline, CDR1 is SGHVS and CDR2 FNYEAQ. The CDR3 totals 13 residues. The CDR3 sequence is CASSPRTGRTQYF. The CDR3 DNA is TGTGCCAGCAGCCCGCGGACAGGGCGAACGCAGTACTTC.

The J gene is TRBJ2-7, the V gene TRBV15; D unresolved. CDR3 length: 15 amino acids. Trimming stripped 0 bases from V and 0 bases from J, with 9 bases between. Germline V gene data show CDR1 as LNHNV and CDR2 as YYDKDF (reference sequence). As DNA, the CDR3 is TGTGCCACCAGCAGAGAAGCTAGGTTCTCCTACGAGCAGTACTTC. Protein: CATSREARFSYEQYF.

The V gene is TRBV28, the J gene TRBJ1-1; maybe TRBD1 (5 bases). In germline, CDR1 is MDHEN, CDR2 SYDVKM. V lost 5 bases, J lost 4 bases, and 17 bases lay in between. The CDR3 consists of 15 residues. The CDR3 loop is CASSMKDHGGTEAFF. CDR3 DNA sequence: TGTGCCAGCAGTATGAAGGACCACGGGGGCACTGAAGCTTTCTTT.

The chain is built from TRBV7-2 and TRBJ2-3, with D possibly being TRBD1 (7 bases). Trimming cost V 1 base and J 11 bases, with 16 bases left between them. The CDR3 extends over 14 amino acids. Germline V gives CDR1 SGHTA, CDR2 FQGNSA. CDR3 nucleotides: TGTGCCAGCAGCTTAGAGAGGCGGGACAGAGAGCAGTATTTT. Amino acids: CASSLERRDREQYF.

This chain connects TRBV10-3 to TRBJ1-5; perhaps TRBD1 as D (5 bases). CDR3 length: 13 residues. CDR1 and CDR2 from the germline V gene are ENHRY and SYGVKD. Trimming removed 10 bases at V and 3 bases at J, with 13 bases between. The CDR3 region is CATNTGPNQPQHF. CDR3 DNA sequence: TGTGCCACCAACACAGGACCCAATCAGCCCCAGCATTTT.

This chain links TRBV5-1 with TRBJ1-2; tentative D call: TRBD1 (5 bases). Germline loops: CDR1 SGHRS, CDR2 YFSETQ. Trimming took off 4 bases at V and 4 bases at J, with 11 bases between the two ends. The CDR3 loop spans 13 amino acids. CDR3 coding DNA: TGCGCCAGCAGCACACGGACATTCTATGGCTACACCTTC. Its translation: CASSTRTFYGYTF.

The genes are TRBV5-1 and TRBJ1-6, with D hard to call. The CDR3 covers 13 residues. Germline lookup yields CDR1 SGHRS and CDR2 YFSETQ. The V end lost 5 bases, the J end lost 8 bases, and 11 bases lay between the germline ends. In DNA, the CDR3 is TGCGCCAGCAGGGCAGTTCGGGATTCACCCCTCCACTTT. Translating it yields CASRAVRDSPLHF.

In the case of this clone: Within the sample, other DNA sequences also encode this same CDR3. This chain links TRBV9 with TRBJ2-3; D gene ambiguous. V gave up 2 bases and J gave up 1 base, with 5 bases separating them. CDR3 length equals 13 residues. In germline, CDR1 is SGDLS, CDR2 YYNGEE. CDR3 coding DNA: TGTGCCAGCAGCGTGGCCGGCACAGATACGCAGTATTTT. It is translated as CASSVAGTDTQYF.

The chain employs TRBV5-5 and TRBJ2-1, with 9 bases that match TRBD1. The CDR3 contains 16 residues. Per germline, CDR1 SGHKS and CDR2 YYEKEE (reference sequence). J was trimmed by 4 bases and V by 4 bases; bases with no gene match: 9. The CDR3 loop is CASSPNRQGGYNEQFF. The CDR3 coding sequence is TGTGCCAGCAGCCCTAACCGACAGGGGGGATACAATGAGCAGTTCTTC.

The chain is built from TRBV2 and TRBJ2-4; a possible D gene is TRBD2 (6 bases). Between the trimmed V and J ends, which lost 7 bases and 0 bases, there was a span of 16 bases. The germline gives CDR1 SNHLY, CDR2 FYNNEI. The CDR3 has 16 amino acids. CDR3 protein: CASTPAAGQAKNIQYF. CDR3 nucleotide sequence: TGTGCCAGCACTCCAGCTGCGGGGCAAGCCAAAAACATTCAGTACTTC.

The chain recombines TRBV5-4 with TRBJ2-7, with 9 bases lining up with TRBD1. This CDR3 is built from 17 residues. From germline, CDR1 is SGHNT and CDR2 YYREEE (reference sequence). V was pared by 2 bases and J by 0 bases, with 9 bases of the junction left unmatched. CDR3 residues: CASSLIPGTGHSYEQYF. The CDR3 DNA follows: TGTGCCAGCAGCTTAATCCCCGGGACAGGGCACTCCTACGAGCAGTACTTC. The full variable domain, with the rest looked up from reference TRBV5-4 and TRBJ2-7, is ETGVTQSPTHLIKTRGQQVTLRCSSQSGHNTVSWYQQALGQGPQFIFQYYREEENGRGNFPPRFSGLQFPNYSSELNVNALELDDSALYLCASSLIPGTGHSYEQYFGPGTRLTVT.

V is TRBV28 and J is TRBJ2-7, with no clear D. CDR1 is MDHEN, CDR2 SYDVKM, per germline. With 6 bases removed from V and 5 bases from J, the gap between germline ends came to 17 bases. The CDR3 is 14 residues long. The DNA of the CDR3 is TGTGCCAGCAGGTCCTCCGGGTTAAAGGACGAGCAGTACTTC. It is translated as CASRSSGLKDEQYF.

The V call is TRBV6-1, the J call TRBJ2-7; 8 nucleotides align to TRBD1. Germline V gene lookup returns CDR1 MNHNS and CDR2 SASEGT. V lost 7 bases to trimming and J lost 1 base; unmatched junction nucleotides: 6. This CDR3 comprises 14 residues. The CDR3 is CASNSGQVSYEQYF. CDR3 bases: TGTGCCAGCAATTCGGGACAGGTTTCCTACGAGCAGTACTTC.

CDR3 sequence: CASSPPGGRTGNTIYF. In DNA, the CDR3 is TGCGCCAGCAGCCCCCCAGGGGGGCGTACTGGAAACACCATATATTTT. This rearrangement joins TRBV5-1 to TRBJ1-3; 7 positions match TRBD1. CDR3 length equals 16 residues. J lost 2 bases, V lost 4 bases, and 9 bases had no gene match. Germline CDR1 and CDR2: SGHRS and YFSETQ.